Shown below are 14 T cell receptor beta chains from a single sample sequenced in a study of blood T cell repertoires in COVID-19. The data were produced by immunoSEQ multiplex PCR, yet TCRdb's version contains in-frame clones alone and is incomplete. The table has fewer than 350,000 clones, approximately 88% seen once. Specimen: peripheral blood. All receptors come from a man under 40 with COVID-19, enrolled during active disease.

V usage is TRBV7-3 and J usage is TRBJ2-1; D call uncertain. V dropped 2 bases and J dropped 9 bases, with 17 bases sitting between them. Germline V CDR1 and CDR2: SGHTA, FQGTGA. The CDR3 has 15 amino acids. The CDR3, as DNA: TGTGCCAGCAGCTTACTCTTCCAGGATTTTGCTGAGCAGTTCTTC. It yields the protein CASSLLFQDFAEQFF.

The V gene is TRBV5-5, the J gene TRBJ1-5; D may be TRBD1 (5 bases). Germline CDR1 is SGHKS and CDR2 is YYEKEE (reference sequence). This CDR3 spans 14 amino acids. V dropped 4 bases and J dropped 4 bases, with 12 bases sitting between them. The DNA for the CDR3 is TGTGCCAGCAGCCAAGGGGCCAATAATCAGCCCCAGCATTTT. Protein product: CASSQGANNQPQHF.

The chain is built from TRBV7-3 and TRBJ2-5; TRBD2 matches at 10 bases. With 4 bases clipped from V and 6 bases from J, the junction kept 5 bases outside the gene matches. The CDR3 runs 14 residues. The germline V gene has CDR1 SGHTA and CDR2 FQGTGA. The CDR3 protein is CASSSSGGVKTQYF. CDR3 sequence (DNA): TGTGCCAGCAGCTCCAGCGGGGGGGTGAAGACCCAGTACTTC.

This chain joins TRBV6-5 and TRBJ1-2; D not resolved. The CDR3 consists of 13 residues. V shed 6 bases and J shed 12 bases, with 20 bases lying between them. CDR1 MNHEY and CDR2 SVGAGI come from the germline V gene. The CDR3 nucleotides are TGTGCCAGCAGGACACCCGGAGGGAGGGTGAACACCTTC. This sequence encodes CASRTPGGRVNTF.

V usage is TRBV7-3 and J usage is TRBJ2-6; D possibly corresponds to TRBD1 (6 bases). Per the germline V gene, CDR1 is SGHTA and CDR2 is FQGTGA. CDR3 size: 15 residues. The germline V and J ends were trimmed by 7 bases and 1 base, with 11 bases remaining between them. The CDR3: CASTKQGSGANVLTF. Written as DNA, the CDR3 is TGTGCCAGCACCAAACAGGGATCTGGGGCCAACGTCCTGACTTTC.

The V gene is TRBV6-5, the J gene TRBJ1-1; 9 nucleotides align to TRBD1. V dropped 7 bases and J dropped 4; count of bases not matched to a gene: 7. Looked up from germline, CDR1 is MNHEY and CDR2 is SVGAGI. There are 14 residues in the CDR3. CDR3 sequence: CASTLQGAGTEAFF. As DNA, the CDR3 is TGTGCCAGCACTTTACAGGGGGCTGGCACTGAAGCTTTCTTT.

This clone was recorded only once. This chain uses TRBV7-2 with TRBJ1-1; 9 positions agree with TRBD1. This CDR3 contains 14 residues. Losses at the gene ends were 5 bases for V and 4 bases for J; bases not matched to a gene: 5. Germline assignment: CDR1 SGHTA and CDR2 FQGNSA. The CDR3 DNA reads as TGTGCCAGCAGCGGGTACAGGGGGCTCACTGAAGCTTTCTTT. Translation: CASSGYRGLTEAFF.

CDR3 amino acids: CASSPETGGTGNTIYF. The CDR3 DNA sequence: TGTGCCAGCAGTCCAGAAACAGGGGGGACTGGAAACACCATATATTTT. The V call is TRBV9, the J call TRBJ1-3, with 8 bases aligning to TRBD1. Germline assignment: CDR1 SGDLS and CDR2 YYNGEE. CDR3 length equals 16 residues. Unmatched junction bases numbered 9, after V lost 5 bases and J lost 2 bases.

The chain joins TRBV5-1 to TRBJ1-4; D not certain. Germline V CDR1 and CDR2: SGHRS, YFSETQ. Trimming stripped 0 bases from V and 0 bases from J, with 6 bases between. The CDR3 is 15 residues long. The CDR3 here is CASSLARSTNEKLFF. In DNA, the CDR3 is TGCGCCAGCAGCTTGGCTCGGTCAACTAATGAAAAACTGTTTTTT.

The V call is TRBV9, the J call TRBJ2-1, with 8 positions matching TRBD1. The CDR3 has 17 amino acids. Unmatched junction bases numbered 8, after V lost 0 bases and J lost 3 bases. Germline CDR1 SGDLS, CDR2 YYNGEE. CDR3 region: CASSVASGQGHYNEQFF. Written as DNA, the CDR3 is TGTGCCAGCAGCGTAGCCTCCGGACAGGGTCACTACAATGAGCAGTTCTTC.

The chain uses TRBV4-1 and TRBJ2-7; 9 bases are a match to TRBD1. This CDR3 region has 15 residues. Germline V lookup: CDR1 MGHRA, CDR2 YSYEKL. V gave up 0 bases and J gave up 5 bases; unmatched junction bases: 5. The CDR3 DNA is TGCGCCAGCAGCCAAGACTGGGGACAGGGAAACGAGCAGTACTTC. Translation gives CASSQDWGQGNEQYF.

The chain links TRBV18 to TRBJ2-1; 8 bases fit TRBD1. The trim removed 3 bases at V and 4 bases at J, leaving 11 bases unmatched. Germline lookup yields CDR1 KGHSH and CDR2 LQKENI. The CDR3 covers 17 residues. The CDR3 region is CASSPFRDRFPYNEQFF. CDR3 nucleotide sequence: TGTGCCAGCTCACCCTTCCGGGACAGGTTCCCTTACAATGAGCAGTTCTTC. Full variable domain (missing parts from reference TRBV18 and TRBJ2-1): NAGVMQNPRHLVRRRGQEARLRCSPMKGHSHVYWYRQLPEEGLKFMVYLQKENIIDESGMPKERFSAEFPKEGPSILRIQQVVRGDSAAYFCASSPFRDRFPYNEQFFGPGTRLTVL.

The V and J genes are TRBV3-1 (or the pseudogene TRBV3-2) and TRBJ2-7; 10 bases match TRBD1. Per germline, CDR1 LGHDT and CDR2 YNNKEL (reference sequence). CDR3 size: 20 residues. The V gene end was trimmed by 0 bases and the J gene end by 1 base; junction bases not matched to a gene: 15. The CDR3 protein is CASSQDSPFPGTGVSYEQYF. The CDR3, as DNA: TGTGCCAGCAGCCAAGATAGCCCCTTCCCCGGGACAGGGGTGTCCTACGAGCAGTACTTC.

This chain uses TRBV3-1 (or the pseudogene TRBV3-2) with TRBJ2-1; D gene ambiguous. V lost 1 base and J 1 base, leaving 5 bases between the germline ends. CDR1 and CDR2 from the germline V gene are LGHDT and YNNKEL (reference sequence). The CDR3 is 14 residues long. The CDR3 loop reads CASSQVHSYNEQFF. The CDR3 bases are TGTGCCAGCAGCCAAGTTCATTCCTACAATGAGCAGTTCTTC.